This T cell receptor beta chain comes out of a study of T cell responses to AZD1222 COVID-19 vaccine. Study results and limitations: Rises in breadth and depth of Spike-specific TCRs came after two AZD1222 doses. Clonal diversity was possibly underestimated, and the donors were mostly white British, with more females.

TCRdb's table, derived via immunoSEQ multiplex PCR, lists solely in-frame clones and lacks some. The sample holds about 120,000 clones; around nine tenths are singletons and the top ten take 9% to 15%. Points on this clone: What it binds is not known.

CDR3 length: 13 amino acids. Germline V CDR1 and CDR2: SGHAT, FQNNGV. The V and J ends lost 4 bases and 6 bases respectively, with 12 bases between them. This clonotype originated in an adult in good health. The rearrangement uses TRBV11-2 and TRBJ1-1; possibly TRBD1 for D (6 bases). Specimen: peripheral blood, collected on day 0 of AZD1222 vaccination. For the CDR3, the DNA is TGTGCCAGCAGCTCAACAGGGAGAGCTGAAGCTTTCTTT. This sequence encodes CASSSTGRAEAFF.